The present T cell receptor beta chain was sequenced within a study of T cells expressing NK-cell markers. Background on the study: Seven HCMV-seropositive donors and one seronegative donor made up the eight sequenced donors.

Generation of TCR beta cDNA was performed by 5'RACE template switching incorporating UMIs. TCRdb re-called the 5' RACE reads; every CDR3 protein appears as one record, without DNA. In all, the sample yields 200,000 to 300,000 distinct CDR3 sequences. The CDR3 contains 16 residues. CDR1 and CDR2 from the germline V gene are MNHEY and SVGAGI. The clonotype comes from a man aged 18 to 35 in good health. The specimen sequenced was blood T cells: a sorted CD56 or NKG2C T cell subset, CD4+ or CD8+ T cells, or bulk PBMC T cells (not recorded which). The chain is built from TRBV6-5 and TRBJ1-1; the TRBD1 assignment by TCRdb is unverifiable without DNA. The CDR3 spells CASSYSRAGRNTEAFF.